The T cell receptor (beta chain) under discussion was sequenced for a study of shared clonotypes between healthy human individuals. Findings and caveats of the study: The rarefaction results pointed to incomplete sorted-subset sequencing despite large depth.

The naive CD8 subset, CD45RO-negative cells positively selected for CCR7, excluded terminally differentiated effector memory CD45RA+ cells. CDR3 size: 14 residues. CDR1 and CDR2 from the germline V gene are PRHDT and FYEKMQ (reference sequence). TCRdb keeps only in-frame clones here, not all; method: immunoSEQ multiplex PCR. The repertoire holds around 550,000 clones, with roughly 95% as singletons. Comments on this clone: Its target is unknown.

The sample consisted of naive CD8+ T cells sorted from blood. The rearrangement links TRBV13 to TRBJ2-5; D is tentatively TRBD1 or TRBD2 (6 bases each). The last part of the DNA fits TRBJ2-7 better; the J call may be wrong. The source is a woman in her twenties or thirties in good health. Written as DNA, the CDR3 is TGTGCCAGCAGCTCCGCGGGACACATCTACGAGCAGTACTTC. Residues: CASSSAGHIYEQYF.